These T cell receptor beta chains were read from a single sample in a study of shared clonotypes between healthy human individuals. Produced via immunoSEQ multiplex PCR; TCRdb's table is partial and in-frame only. The table includes approximately 980,000 clones, 76% detected once. Material for sequencing was memory CD4+ T cells sorted from blood. The origin of the receptors is a young man in good health. Both conserved end residues are part of each CDR3. The order of the fields is J gene, V gene, D gene, clone size, CDR3 protein, CDR3 DNA. D genes are given only for firm matches. Some rows have no size entry. The others give once, few or many, or a class for an expanded clone.

J gene: TRBJ1-5; V gene: TRBV23-1; D gene: TRBD1; clone size: NA; CDR3 protein: CASSHQSGQGARVQPQHF; CDR3 DNA: TGCGCCAGCAGTCATCAGTCTGGACAGGGGGCGCGGGTTCAGCCCCAGCATTTT
J gene: TRBJ1-4; V gene: TRBV2; D gene: NA; clone size: once; CDR3 protein: CASSGAVISEKLFF; CDR3 DNA: TGTGCCAGCTCGGGGGCAGTGATCTCCGAAAAACTGTTTTTT
J gene: TRBJ1-1; V gene: TRBV10-1; D gene: NA; clone size: NA; CDR3 protein: CASSEIGGTEAFF; CDR3 DNA: TGCGCCAGCAGTGAGATAGGGGGCACTGAAGCTTTCTTT
J gene: TRBJ2-7; V gene: TRBV19; D gene: TRBD2; clone size: few; CDR3 protein: CATSPLAGAQGYEQYF; CDR3 DNA: TGTGCCACCTCCCCACTAGCGGGGGCCCAGGGCTACGAGCAGTACTTC
J gene: TRBJ1-4; V gene: TRBV6-5; D gene: NA; clone size: NA; CDR3 protein: CASRQGDEKLFF; CDR3 DNA: TGTGCCAGCAGGCAGGGTGATGAAAAACTGTTTTTT
J gene: TRBJ1-2; V gene: TRBV5-1; D gene: NA; clone size: NA; CDR3 protein: CASSLDRANYGYTF; CDR3 DNA: TGCGCCAGCAGCTTGGACCGGGCCAACTATGGCTACACCTTC
J gene: TRBJ2-1; V gene: TRBV25-1; D gene: TRBD2; clone size: NA; CDR3 protein: CASSGGDRSYNEQFF; CDR3 DNA: TGTGCCAGCAGCGGGGGGGATCGCTCCTACAATGAGCAGTTCTTC
J gene: TRBJ2-4; V gene: TRBV18; D gene: TRBD2; clone size: NA; CDR3 protein: CASSLLFTSDPNNIQYF; CDR3 DNA: TGTGCCAGCTCACTTCTGTTCACTAGCGACCCAAATAACATTCAGTACTTC
J gene: TRBJ1-1; V gene: TRBV6-5; D gene: NA; clone size: NA; CDR3 protein: CASTRGANTEAFF; CDR3 DNA: TGTGCCAGCACCCGGGGGGCGAACACTGAAGCTTTCTTT
J gene: TRBJ1-2; V gene: TRBV9; D gene: TRBD1; clone size: NA; CDR3 protein: CASSVRDRDGYTF; CDR3 DNA: TGTGCCAGCAGCGTCCGGGACAGGGATGGCTACACCTTC
J gene: TRBJ2-3; V gene: TRBV6-6; D gene: NA; clone size: NA; CDR3 protein: CASSRDGTLSDTQYF; CDR3 DNA: TGTGCCAGCAGTCGGGACGGGACATTATCAGATACGCAGTATTTT
J gene: TRBJ2-7; V gene: TRBV7-8; D gene: NA; clone size: NA; CDR3 protein: CASSLGPGIYEQYF; CDR3 DNA: TGTGCCAGCAGCTTAGGACCGGGGATCTACGAGCAGTACTTC
J gene: TRBJ1-6; V gene: TRBV2; D gene: NA; clone size: few; CDR3 protein: CASSGGPIGNSPLHF; CDR3 DNA: TGTGCCAGCAGTGGGGGACCCATCGGAAATTCACCCCTCCACTTT
J gene: TRBJ2-5; V gene: TRBV30; D gene: NA; clone size: once; CDR3 protein: CAWSGTAVEQYF; CDR3 DNA: TGTGCCTGGAGCGGGACTGCCGTTGAGCAGTACTTC
J gene: TRBJ2-1; V gene: TRBV5-6; D gene: NA; clone size: few; CDR3 protein: CASSPGWAGSSYNEQFF; CDR3 DNA: TGTGCCAGCAGCCCTGGGTGGGCGGGGAGCTCCTACAATGAGCAGTTCTTC
J gene: TRBJ1-6; V gene: TRBV19; D gene: NA; clone size: NA; CDR3 protein: CASKEGNNSPLHF; CDR3 DNA: TGTGCCAGTAAAGAGGGGAATAATTCACCCCTCCACTTT
J gene: TRBJ2-7; V gene: TRBV5-1; D gene: TRBD2; clone size: few; CDR3 protein: CASRTSGTTYEQYF; CDR3 DNA: TGCGCCAGCAGGACTAGCGGGACTACCTACGAGCAGTACTTC
J gene: TRBJ2-7; V gene: TRBV10-3; D gene: TRBD1; clone size: NA; CDR3 protein: CAISESRQGAREQYF; CDR3 DNA: TGTGCCATCAGTGAGTCCAGGCAGGGGGCGCGTGAGCAGTACTTC
J gene: TRBJ1-4; V gene: TRBV7-9; D gene: NA; clone size: few; CDR3 protein: CASSFTQVNEKLFF; CDR3 DNA: TGTGCCAGCAGCTTTACGCAGGTTAATGAAAAACTGTTTTTT
J gene: TRBJ2-7; V gene: TRBV18; D gene: NA; clone size: NA; CDR3 protein: CASSTRTDSYEQYF; CDR3 DNA: TGTGCCAGCTCAACTCGGACGGACTCCTACGAGCAGTACTTC
J gene: TRBJ2-3; V gene: TRBV2; D gene: TRBD2; clone size: NA; CDR3 protein: CASSRQTSGGDTQYF; CDR3 DNA: TGTGCCAGCAGTCGCCAGACTAGCGGGGGGGATACGCAGTATTTT
J gene: TRBJ2-3; V gene: TRBV29-1; D gene: TRBD2; clone size: NA; CDR3 protein: CSVGRGLAGTDTQYF; CDR3 DNA: TGCAGCGTCGGCCGGGGACTAGCGGGCACAGATACGCAGTATTTT
J gene: TRBJ1-2; V gene: TRBV28; D gene: NA; clone size: NA; CDR3 protein: CASGPGSRFDYGYTF; CDR3 DNA: TGTGCCAGCGGGCCCGGGAGTCGGTTCGACTATGGCTACACCTTC
J gene: TRBJ2-2; V gene: TRBV5-4; D gene: TRBD2; clone size: NA; CDR3 protein: CASSLAGGGPNTGELFF; CDR3 DNA: TGTGCCAGCAGCTTGGCGGGCGGGGGACCAAACACCGGGGAGCTGTTTTTT
J gene: TRBJ1-5; V gene: TRBV7-6; D gene: NA; clone size: NA; CDR3 protein: CASSLVGQPQHF; CDR3 DNA: TGTGCCAGCAGCTTAGTAGGTCAGCCCCAGCATTTT
J gene: TRBJ2-7; V gene: TRBV6-1; D gene: TRBD2; clone size: few; CDR3 protein: CASSDPGLAVPFSYEQYF; CDR3 DNA: TGTGCCAGCAGTGATCCGGGACTAGCGGTACCCTTCTCCTACGAGCAGTACTTC
J gene: TRBJ1-5; V gene: TRBV5-1; D gene: NA; clone size: NA; CDR3 protein: CASSLTGASNQPQHF; CDR3 DNA: TGCGCCAGCAGCTTGACTGGGGCGAGCAATCAGCCCCAGCATTTT
J gene: TRBJ1-5; V gene: TRBV19; D gene: NA; clone size: NA; CDR3 protein: CAGAVNRNQPQHF; CDR3 DNA: TGTGCCGGCGCCGTCAATCGTAATCAGCCCCAGCATTTT
J gene: TRBJ1-2; V gene: TRBV9; D gene: TRBD1; clone size: NA; CDR3 protein: CASSGALRQGALGYGYTF; CDR3 DNA: TGTGCCAGCAGCGGCGCCCTGAGGCAGGGGGCTTTGGGCTATGGCTACACCTTC